Listed below are T cell receptor beta chains from one sample, sequenced in a study of T cell responses to AZD1222 COVID-19 vaccine. The method was immunoSEQ multiplex PCR; TCRdb's version includes in-frame clones alone and lacks a portion of them. The data show 110,000 or so clones, roughly 88% seen once. This specimen consisted of peripheral blood, obtained on day 0 of AZD1222 vaccination. These receptors all come from an adult in good health. The CDR3 runs from the conserved cysteine through the conserved F or W. D genes are given only for firm matches. Clone size appears in some rows only: once, few, many, or a class for an expanded clone.

TRBJ2-3,.,TRBV27,TRBD2,TGTGCCAGCAGTTTAGTAGCGGGAGGCCCGGGGAGAGAGAATACGCAGTATTTT,CASSLVAGGPGRENTQYF
TRBJ1-3,.,TRBV18,.,TGTGCCAGCTCACCACCGTTCCTTTCGGACACCATATATTTT,CASSPPFLSDTIYF
TRBJ2-2,.,TRBV11-2,.,TGTGCCAGCAGCTTGATCTCCGGGACCTCCACCGGGGAGCTGTTTTTT,CASSLISGTSTGELFF
TRBJ1-5,.,TRBV19,TRBD1,TGTGCCAGTATATCCGGGACAGGGGTATTACTCAGTCAGCCCCAGCATTTT,CASISGTGVLLSQPQHF
TRBJ2-5,.,TRBV27,.,TGTGCCAGCAGTTTGTCGGGTCAGTACCAAGAGACCCAGTACTTC,CASSLSGQYQETQYF
TRBJ1-1,.,TRBV28,.,TGTGCCCGCGAGGGGTCGGAAAACATGAACACTGAAGCTTTCTTT,CAREGSENMNTEAFF
TRBJ1-2,few,TRBV18,.,TGTGCCAGCTCCACCACCCAAACAGGGTATGGCTACACCTTC,CASSTTQTGYGYTF
TRBJ2-1,few,TRBV13,TRBD1,TGTGCCAGCAGCTTAGGTATAACCGGGACAGGGGTATACAATGAGCAGTTCTTC,CASSLGITGTGVYNEQFF
TRBJ1-3,.,TRBV19,.,TGTGCCAGTAGTATCTCGGGGGGGCTCCGCAATTCTGGAAACACCATATATTTT,CASSISGGLRNSGNTIYF
TRBJ1-5,.,TRBV7-2,.,TGTGCCAGCAGCATCGGGACAATGGGCAATCAGCCCCAGCATTTT,CASSIGTMGNQPQHF
TRBJ2-2,.,TRBV10-2,TRBD2,TGCGCCAGCAGCTCTAGCCGACTAGCGGGATACACCGGGGAGCTGTTTTTT,CASSSSRLAGYTGELFF
TRBJ2-2,.,TRBV10-3,.,TGTGCCATCAGTGCCGGCGGGGAGCTGTTTTTT,CAISAGGELFF
TRBJ2-5,.,TRBV30,.,TGTGCCTGGAGCAAAGACTCGTACCAAGAGACCCAGTACTTC,CAWSKDSYQETQYF
TRBJ2-3,.,TRBV5-6,.,TGTGCCAGCAGCTTTTTCGGGGGAGATACGCAGTATTTT,CASSFFGGDTQYF
TRBJ2-1,.,TRBV5-1,.,TGCGCCAGCAGCTTGGAGGCAAGGGGGGGCAATGAGCAGTTCTTC,CASSLEARGGNEQFF
TRBJ1-2,.,TRBV18,TRBD1,TGTGCCAGCTCACCGAGGGGGGACAGCTATGGCTACACCTTC,CASSPRGDSYGYTF
TRBJ2-7,.,TRBV28,.,TGTGCCAGCAGTTTATCAGATTACGAGCAGTACTTC,CASSLSDYEQYF
TRBJ1-4,.,TRBV9,.,TGTGCCAGCAGCGGAGGGGCCGCAACTGAAAAACTGTTTTTT,CASSGGAATEKLFF
TRBJ1-6,.,TRBV7-2,.,TGTGCCAGCAGCGTTCAGGGGTGGAATAATTCACCCCTCCACTTT,CASSVQGWNNSPLHF
TRBJ1-2,.,TRBV28,.,TGTGCCAGCAGTTTAGGGGGGGCTTTCTATGGCTACACCTTC,CASSLGGAFYGYTF
TRBJ1-2,.,TRBV4-2,.,TGTGCCAGCAGCCCAATGGCCCTCGTATATGGCTACACCTTC,CASSPMALVYGYTF
TRBJ2-3,.,TRBV6-5,.,TGTGCCAGCAGTTACGGAACAGGCAACACAGATACGCAGTATTTT,CASSYGTGNTDTQYF
TRBJ2-7,.,TRBV10-2,.,TGCGCCAGCAGAGGACGGGACGGATCCTACGAGCAGTACTTC,CASRGRDGSYEQYF
TRBJ1-1,.,TRBV7-3,.,TGTGCCAGCAGCTTAATTGGGGGCGGAAAGAACACTGAAGCTTTCTTT,CASSLIGGGKNTEAFF
TRBJ1-5,.,TRBV28,.,TGTGCCAGCAGTTTTCAGAGGGGAAGCAATCAGCCCCAGCATTTT,CASSFQRGSNQPQHF
TRBJ2-7,once,TRBV5-1,.,TGCGCCAGCAGCTTTTCACCCTCCTACGAGCAGTACTTC,CASSFSPSYEQYF
TRBJ2-7,once,TRBV4-1,.,TGCGCCAGCAGCCACCGGGACAACTCCTACGAGCAGTACTTC,CASSHRDNSYEQYF
TRBJ2-3,.,TRBV4-2,.,TGTGCCAGCAGCCAAGAGAGTCGAGGCCCAGATACGCAGTATTTT,CASSQESRGPDTQYF
TRBJ1-5,.,TRBV27,.,TGTGCCAGCAGTTTATTGGGGCAAGGTCAGCCCCAGCATTTT,CASSLLGQGQPQHF
TRBJ2-1,once,TRBV6-5,.,TGTGCCAGCTCCCCGGAATGGGATGAGCAGTTCTTC,CASSPEWDEQFF
TRBJ1-3,.,TRBV4-1,.,TGCGCCAGCAGCCAAGACGCGGGGATTATGGGGTTTGCTGGAAACACCATATATTTT,CASSQDAGIMGFAGNTIYF
TRBJ2-5,.,TRBV4-3,.,TGCGCCAGCAGCCGGGACCTTCAAGAGACCCAGTACTTC,CASSRDLQETQYF